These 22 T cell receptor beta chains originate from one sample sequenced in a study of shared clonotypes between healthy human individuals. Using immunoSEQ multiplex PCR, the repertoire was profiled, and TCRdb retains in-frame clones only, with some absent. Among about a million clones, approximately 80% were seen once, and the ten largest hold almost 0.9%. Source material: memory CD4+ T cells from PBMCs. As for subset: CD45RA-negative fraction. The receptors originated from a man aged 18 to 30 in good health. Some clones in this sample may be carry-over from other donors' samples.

This CDR3 is CASSELAGRYEQYF. DNA for the CDR3: TGTGCCAGCAGTGAACTAGCGGGAAGGTACGAGCAGTACTTC. The J gene is TRBJ2-7, the V gene TRBV2; 9 bases are a match to TRBD2. CDR1 and CDR2 from the germline V gene are SNHLY and FYNNEI. This CDR3 comprises 14 residues. The J segment lost 4 bases and the V segment lost 2 bases, leaving 3 bases of the junction unmatched. Using reference TRBV2 and TRBJ2-7 for the parts outside the CDR3, the full variable domain is EPEVTQTPSHQVTQMGQEVILRCVPISNHLYFYWYRQILGQKVEFLVSFYNNEISEKSEIFDDQFSVERPDGSNFTLKIRSTKLEDSAMYFCASSELAGRYEQYFGPGTRLTVT.

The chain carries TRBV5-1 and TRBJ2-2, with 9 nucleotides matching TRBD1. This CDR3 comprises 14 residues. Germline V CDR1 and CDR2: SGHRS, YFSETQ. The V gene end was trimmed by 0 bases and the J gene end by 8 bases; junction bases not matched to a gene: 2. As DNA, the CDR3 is TGCGCCAGCAGCTTGGAGGGACAGGGAGGGGAGCTGTTTTTT. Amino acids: CASSLEGQGGELFF.

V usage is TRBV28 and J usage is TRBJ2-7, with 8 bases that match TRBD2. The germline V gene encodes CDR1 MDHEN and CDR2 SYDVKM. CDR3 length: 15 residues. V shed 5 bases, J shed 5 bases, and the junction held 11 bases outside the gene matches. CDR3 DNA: TGTGCCAGCAGTGACCCTGCGGGAGGTAACCACGAGCAGTACTTC. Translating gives CASSDPAGGNHEQYF.

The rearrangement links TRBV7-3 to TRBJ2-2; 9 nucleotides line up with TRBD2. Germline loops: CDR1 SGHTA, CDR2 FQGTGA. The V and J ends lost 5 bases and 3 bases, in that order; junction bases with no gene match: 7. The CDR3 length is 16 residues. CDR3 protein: CASSPMAGGHTGELFF. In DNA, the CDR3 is TGTGCCAGCAGCCCAATGGCGGGAGGGCACACCGGGGAGCTGTTTTTT.

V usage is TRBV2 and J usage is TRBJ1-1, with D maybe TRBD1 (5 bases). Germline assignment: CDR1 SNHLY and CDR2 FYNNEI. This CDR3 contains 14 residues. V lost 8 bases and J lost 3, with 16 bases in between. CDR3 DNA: TGTGCCAGCCAAGACTCGGGCAGGGACACTGAAGCTTTCTTT. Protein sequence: CASQDSGRDTEAFF.

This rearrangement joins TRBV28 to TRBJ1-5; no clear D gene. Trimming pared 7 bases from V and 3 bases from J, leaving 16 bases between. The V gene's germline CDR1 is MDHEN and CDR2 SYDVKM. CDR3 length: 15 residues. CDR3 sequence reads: CASTPRFSDNQPQHF. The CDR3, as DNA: TGTGCCAGCACCCCTCGCTTCAGTGACAATCAGCCCCAGCATTTT.

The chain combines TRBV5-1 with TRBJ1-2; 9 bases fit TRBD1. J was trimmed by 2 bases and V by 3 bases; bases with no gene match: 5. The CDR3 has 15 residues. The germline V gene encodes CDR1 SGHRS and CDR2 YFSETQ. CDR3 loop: CASSWKGQGNYGYTF. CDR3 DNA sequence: TGCGCCAGCAGCTGGAAAGGACAGGGGAACTATGGCTACACCTTC. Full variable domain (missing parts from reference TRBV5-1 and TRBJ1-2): KAGVTQTPRYLIKTRGQQVTLSCSPISGHRSVSWYQQTPGQGLQFLFEYFSETQRNKGNFPGRFSGRQFSNSRSEMNVSTLELGDSALYLCASSWKGQGNYGYTFGSGTRLTVV.

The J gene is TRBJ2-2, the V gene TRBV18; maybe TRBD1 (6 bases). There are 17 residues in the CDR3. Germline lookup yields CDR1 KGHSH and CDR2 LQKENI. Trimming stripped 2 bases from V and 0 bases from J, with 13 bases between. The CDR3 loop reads CASSPMSGDPNTGELFF. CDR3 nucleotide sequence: TGTGCCAGCTCACCAATGTCAGGGGATCCGAACACCGGGGAGCTGTTTTTT.

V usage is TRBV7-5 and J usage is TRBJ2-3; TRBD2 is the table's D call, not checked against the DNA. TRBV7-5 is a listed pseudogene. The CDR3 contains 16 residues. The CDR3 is CVRSRVGLFSTDTQYF. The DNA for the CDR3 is TGTGTCAGAAGCAGGGTGGGACTATTTAGCACAGATACGCAGTATTTT.

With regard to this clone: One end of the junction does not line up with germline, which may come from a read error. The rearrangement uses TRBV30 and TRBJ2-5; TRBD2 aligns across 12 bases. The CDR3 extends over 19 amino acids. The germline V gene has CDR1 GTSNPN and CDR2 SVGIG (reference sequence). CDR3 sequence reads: CAWSVLPGLAGRLGEAQYF. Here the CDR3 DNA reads TGTGCCTGGAGTGTACTTCCGGGACTAGCGGGTAGATTGGGAGAGGCCCAGTACTTC. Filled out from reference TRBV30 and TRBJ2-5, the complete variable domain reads SQTIHQWPATLVQPVGSPLSLECTVEGTSNPNLYWYRQAAGRGLQLLFYSVGIGQISSEVPQNLSASRPQDRQFILSSKKLLLSDSGFYLCAWSVLPGLAGRLGEAQYFGPGTRLLVL.

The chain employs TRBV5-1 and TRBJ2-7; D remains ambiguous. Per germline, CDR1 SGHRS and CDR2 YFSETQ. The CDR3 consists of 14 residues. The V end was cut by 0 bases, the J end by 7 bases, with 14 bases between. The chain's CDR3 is CASSLGTKFLEQYF. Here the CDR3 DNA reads TGCGCCAGCAGCTTGGGGACCAAATTCCTGGAGCAGTACTTC. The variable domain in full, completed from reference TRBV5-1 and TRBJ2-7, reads KAGVTQTPRYLIKTRGQQVTLSCSPISGHRSVSWYQQTPGQGLQFLFEYFSETQRNKGNFPGRFSGRQFSNSRSEMNVSTLELGDSALYLCASSLGTKFLEQYFGPGTRLTVT.

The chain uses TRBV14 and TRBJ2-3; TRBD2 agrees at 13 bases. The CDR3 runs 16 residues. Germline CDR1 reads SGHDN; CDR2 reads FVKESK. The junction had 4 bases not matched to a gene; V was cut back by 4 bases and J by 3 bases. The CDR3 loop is CASSRLAGGATDTQYF. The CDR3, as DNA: TGTGCCAGCAGCCGACTAGCGGGAGGTGCAACAGATACGCAGTATTTT.

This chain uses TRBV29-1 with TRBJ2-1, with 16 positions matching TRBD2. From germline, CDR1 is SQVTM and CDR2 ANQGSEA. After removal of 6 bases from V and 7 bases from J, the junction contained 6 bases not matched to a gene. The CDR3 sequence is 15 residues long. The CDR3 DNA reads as TGCAGCGTGGGCGTGGGACTAGCGGGAGGGAATGAGCAGTTCTTC. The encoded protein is CSVGVGLAGGNEQFF.

CDR3 DNA: TGTGCCAGCAGCCCGGGATGGGGACGGACCGGGGAGCTGTTTTTT. Its protein is CASSPGWGRTGELFF. The chain carries TRBV7-2 and TRBJ2-2; D may correspond to TRBD1 or TRBD2 (5 bases each). The CDR3 totals 15 residues. In germline, CDR1 is SGHTA, CDR2 FQGNSA. V was shortened by 5 bases and J by 5 bases, with 15 bases between the two germline ends.

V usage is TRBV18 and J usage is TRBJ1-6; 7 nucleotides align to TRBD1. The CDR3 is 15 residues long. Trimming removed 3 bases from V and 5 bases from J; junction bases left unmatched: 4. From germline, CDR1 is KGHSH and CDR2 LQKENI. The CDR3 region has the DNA TGTGCCAGCTCACCGGGACAGCTTGATAATTCACCCCTCCACTTT. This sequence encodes CASSPGQLDNSPLHF.

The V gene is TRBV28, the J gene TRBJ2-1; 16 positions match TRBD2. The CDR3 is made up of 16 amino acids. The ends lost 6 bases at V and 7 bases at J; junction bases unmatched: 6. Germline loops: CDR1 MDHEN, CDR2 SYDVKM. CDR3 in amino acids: CASRGTSGRALNEQFF. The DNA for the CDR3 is TGTGCCAGCAGGGGGACTAGCGGGAGGGCCTTAAATGAGCAGTTCTTC.

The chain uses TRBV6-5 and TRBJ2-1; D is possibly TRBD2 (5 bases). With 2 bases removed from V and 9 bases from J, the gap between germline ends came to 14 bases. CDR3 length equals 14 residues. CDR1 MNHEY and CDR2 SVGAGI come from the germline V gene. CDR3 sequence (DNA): TGTGCCAGCAGTTACGACGCCAGACGGGGTGAGCAGTTCTTC. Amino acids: CASSYDARRGEQFF.

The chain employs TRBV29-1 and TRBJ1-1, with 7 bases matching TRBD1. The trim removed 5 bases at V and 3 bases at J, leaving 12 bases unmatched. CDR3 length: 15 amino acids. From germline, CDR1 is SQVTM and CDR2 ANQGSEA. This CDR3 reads CSVRGRQGIDTEAFF. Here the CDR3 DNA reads TGCAGCGTTAGGGGGAGACAGGGTATCGACACTGAAGCTTTCTTT.

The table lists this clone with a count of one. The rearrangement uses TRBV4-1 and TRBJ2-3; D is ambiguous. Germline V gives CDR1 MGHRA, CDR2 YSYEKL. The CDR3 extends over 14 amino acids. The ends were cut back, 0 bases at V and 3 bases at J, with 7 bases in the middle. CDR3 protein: CASSQDHPTDTQYF. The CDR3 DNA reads TGCGCCAGCAGCCAAGATCATCCGACAGATACGCAGTATTTT.

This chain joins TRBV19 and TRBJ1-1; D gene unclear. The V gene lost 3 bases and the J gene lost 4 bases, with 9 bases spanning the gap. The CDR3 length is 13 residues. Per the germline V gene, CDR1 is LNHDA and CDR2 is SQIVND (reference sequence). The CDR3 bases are TGTGCCAGTAGTATTCGGGGTATCACTGAAGCTTTCTTT. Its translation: CASSIRGITEAFF.

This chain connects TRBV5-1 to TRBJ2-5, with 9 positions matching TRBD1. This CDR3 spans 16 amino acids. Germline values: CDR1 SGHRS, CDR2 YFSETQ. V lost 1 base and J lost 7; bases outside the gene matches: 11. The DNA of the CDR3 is TGCGCCAGCAGCTTGCCCGGACAGGGGTCAGCGGTGACCCAGTACTTC. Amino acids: CASSLPGQGSAVTQYF.

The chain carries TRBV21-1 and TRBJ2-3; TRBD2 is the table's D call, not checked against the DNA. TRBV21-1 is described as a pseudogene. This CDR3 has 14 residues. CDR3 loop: CASSKGELSDTQYF. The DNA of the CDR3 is TGTGCCAGCAGCAAAGGGGAGTTGTCGGATACGCAGTATTTT.